The TCR beta chain under discussion was sequenced for a study of T cell changes during pregnancy in multiple sclerosis (dated by TCRdb to about 2019). Some background on the complete study: Changes in the T cell repertoire over the course of pregnancy were examined in this study in women with multiple sclerosis.

Concerning this clone: Its antigen is not yet known. Base qualities were left out, and no much larger clone turns up one base away.

Libraries were made using the immunoSEQ multiplex PCR assay. The table was pulled from immuneACCESS by TCRdb, which kept in-frame rearrangements only. Such tables lose some clones; where checked, under half of the loss comes from unresolved V genes, and the rest has no known cause. The sample has roughly 49,000 clones on record, around 93% of them singletons. The ten most abundant clones make up roughly 4% of the sample. The TCR sequence derives from a female donor with multiple sclerosis, enrolled in a pregnancy study. This specimen consisted of CD8+ T cells from peripheral blood mononuclear cells, obtained after pregnancy.

CDR3 reads: CASSEQGQGTEAFF. The DNA sequence follows: TGTGCCAGCAGTGAGCAGGGGCAGGGCACTGAAGCTTTCTTT. This sequence uses TRBV6-4 and TRBJ1-1; the D gene is perhaps TRBD1, on 6 matching bases. Deletion took 3 bases off V and 4 bases off J, with a span of 12 bases between the germline ends. The CDR3 contains 14 residues, cysteine and phenylalanine counted. The DNA shown is the 42-base CDR3, in frame from base 1. Taken from the germline V gene, the CDR1 and CDR2 loops are MRHNA and SNTAGT.